These 3 T cell receptor beta chains were all obtained from the same sample, sequenced in a study of OX40 agonist ivuxolimab in advanced cancers. TCRdb's table, derived via immunoSEQ multiplex PCR, lists solely in-frame clones and lacks some. The sample consists of around 30,000 clones, about 74% of them appearing once. The input for sequencing was CD4+ or CD8+ T cells sorted from blood, taken in a trial of the OX40 agonist ivuxolimab. These receptors were taken from an adult with an advanced solid tumor such as melanoma, head and neck, liver or kidney cancer.

The chain combines TRBV30 with TRBJ1-1; no firm D call. The V gene's germline CDR1 is GTSNPN and CDR2 SVGIG (reference sequence). The V end was cut by 2 bases, the J end by 1 base, with 17 bases between. This CDR3 has 16 amino acids. CDR3 sequence: CAWSPSVGLSNTEAFF. Written as DNA, the CDR3 is TGTGCCTGGAGTCCCTCAGTTGGGCTATCGAACACTGAAGCTTTCTTT.

The chain recombines TRBV5-1 with TRBJ2-5; 8 nucleotides align to TRBD1. The CDR3 spans 14 residues. J was trimmed by 5 bases and V by 4 bases; bases with no gene match: 7. In germline, CDR1 is SGHRS, CDR2 YFSETQ. CDR3 coding DNA: TGCGCCAGCAGCGGACAGGGCGGCGTTGAGACCCAGTACTTC. Its protein product is CASSGQGGVETQYF.

A remark on this clone: The same CDR3 arises from other DNA sequences in this sample as well. The chain combines TRBV5-1 with TRBJ1-2; no reliable D call. CDR3 length equals 13 residues. Germline CDR1 reads SGHRS; CDR2 reads YFSETQ. Trimming stripped 3 bases from V and 1 base from J, with 7 bases between. The CDR3 nucleotides are TGCGCCAGCAGCTCCACGGGTAACTATGGCTACACCTTC. This sequence encodes CASSSTGNYGYTF.